These T cell receptor beta chains were read from a single sample in a study of CD8 T cells in Susac syndrome. TCRdb analysed the immunoSEQ multiplex PCR reads with MiXCR anew, one entry per CDR3 protein. The sample has some 160,000 distinct CDR3 sequences; around 95% are singletons. Sequencing input: CD8+ T cells from PBMCs. The receptors originated from a human donor with multiple sclerosis. CDR3s include the opening cysteine and the closing phenylalanine or tryptophan. For some rows the clone size is stated as once, few or many, or as a class when expanded; others skip it.

TRBV7-9,TRBJ2-7,-,CASSLRTVGSYEQYF
TRBV13,TRBJ2-7,-,CASILRGSYEQYF
TRBV5-4,TRBJ2-3,-,CASSLTSGSMTDTQYF
TRBV9,TRBJ1-2,once,CASGPQGFYGYTF
TRBV5-4,TRBJ1-2,few,CASSLRGINYGYTF
TRBV27,TRBJ1-2,-,CASSFVRGLSYTF
TRBV28,TRBJ2-4,-,CASSPHKGRSIQYF
TRBV28,TRBJ2-5,once,CASSLSGDGETQYF
TRBV7-9,TRBJ2-6,-,CASSSSTAQSSGANVLTF
TRBV25-1,TRBJ1-5,-,CASSEGRMGGQPQHF
TRBV27,TRBJ2-4,-,CASSLPPGNIQYF
TRBV29-1,TRBJ2-1,-,CSGGGTGYPYNEQFF